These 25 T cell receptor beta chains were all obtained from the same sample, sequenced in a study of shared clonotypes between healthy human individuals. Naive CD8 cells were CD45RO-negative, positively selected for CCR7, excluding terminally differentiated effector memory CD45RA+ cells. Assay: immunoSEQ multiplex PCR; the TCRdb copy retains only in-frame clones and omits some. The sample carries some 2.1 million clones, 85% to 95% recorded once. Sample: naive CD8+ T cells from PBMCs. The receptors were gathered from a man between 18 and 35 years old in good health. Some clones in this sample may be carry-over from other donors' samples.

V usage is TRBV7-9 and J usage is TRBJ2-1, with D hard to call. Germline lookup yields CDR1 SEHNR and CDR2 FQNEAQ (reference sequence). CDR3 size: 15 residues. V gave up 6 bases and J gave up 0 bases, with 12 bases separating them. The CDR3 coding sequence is TGTGCCAGCAGTTCACCGACTTTCTCCTACAATGAGCAGTTCTTC. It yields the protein CASSSPTFSYNEQFF.

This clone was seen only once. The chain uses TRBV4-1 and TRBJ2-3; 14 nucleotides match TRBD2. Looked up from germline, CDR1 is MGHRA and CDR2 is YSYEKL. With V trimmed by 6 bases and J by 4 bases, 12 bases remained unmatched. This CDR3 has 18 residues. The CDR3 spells CASRDIGLAGGFADTQYF. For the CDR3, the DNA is TGCGCCAGCAGAGACATCGGACTAGCGGGAGGTTTCGCAGATACGCAGTATTTT.

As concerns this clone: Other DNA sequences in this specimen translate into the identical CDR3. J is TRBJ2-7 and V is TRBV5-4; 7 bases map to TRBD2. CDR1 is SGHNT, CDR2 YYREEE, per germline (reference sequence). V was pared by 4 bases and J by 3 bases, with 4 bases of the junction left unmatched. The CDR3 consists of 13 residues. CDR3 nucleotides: TGTGCCAGCAGCCCGGGGGGATTCTACGAGCAGTACTTC. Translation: CASSPGGFYEQYF.

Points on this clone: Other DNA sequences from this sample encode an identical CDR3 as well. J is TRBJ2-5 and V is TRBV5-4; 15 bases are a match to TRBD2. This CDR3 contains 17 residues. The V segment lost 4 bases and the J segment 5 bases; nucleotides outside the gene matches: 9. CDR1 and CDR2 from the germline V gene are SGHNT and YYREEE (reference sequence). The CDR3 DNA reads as TGTGCCAGCAGCCTAGGACTAGCGGGAGGGCCTAGGGAGACCCAGTACTTC. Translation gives CASSLGLAGGPRETQYF. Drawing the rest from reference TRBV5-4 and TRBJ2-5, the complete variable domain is ETGVTQSPTHLIKTRGQQVTLRCSSQSGHNTVSWYQQALGQGPQFIFQYYREEENGRGNFPPRFSGLQFPNYSSELNVNALELDDSALYLCASSLGLAGGPRETQYFGPGTRLLVL.

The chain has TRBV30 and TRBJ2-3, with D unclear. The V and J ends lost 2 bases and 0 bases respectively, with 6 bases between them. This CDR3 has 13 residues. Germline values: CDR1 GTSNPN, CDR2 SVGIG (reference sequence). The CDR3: CAWSRTSTDTQYF. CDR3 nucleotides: TGTGCCTGGAGTCGTACTAGCACAGATACGCAGTATTTT.

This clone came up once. CDR3 amino acids: CASRSQRVLSYEQYF. The CDR3 region has the DNA TGTGCCAGCAGATCCCAGCGGGTTCTTTCCTACGAGCAGTACTTC. The chain uses TRBV6-5 and TRBJ2-7; tentatively, D is TRBD2 (6 bases). The CDR3 sequence is 15 residues long. CDR1 is MNHEY, CDR2 SVGAGI, per germline. The V gene lost 6 bases and the J gene lost 1 base, with 16 bases spanning the gap.

CDR3 nucleotide sequence: TGCAGCGTTGAAGATCCGGGGGTTCAAGAGACCCAGTACTTC. It encodes CSVEDPGVQETQYF. The chain joins TRBV29-1 to TRBJ2-5, with D possibly matching TRBD2 (6 bases). V was shortened by 0 bases and J by 2 bases, with 10 bases between the two germline ends. Germline assignment: CDR1 SQVTM and CDR2 ANQGSEA. There are 14 residues in the CDR3.

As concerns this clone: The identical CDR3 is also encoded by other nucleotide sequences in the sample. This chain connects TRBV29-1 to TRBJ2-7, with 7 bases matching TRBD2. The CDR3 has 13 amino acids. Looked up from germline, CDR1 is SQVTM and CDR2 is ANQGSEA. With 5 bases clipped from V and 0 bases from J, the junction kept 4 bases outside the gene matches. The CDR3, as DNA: TGCAGCGTTTATGGCGGGAGCTCCTACGAGCAGTACTTC. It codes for CSVYGGSSYEQYF.

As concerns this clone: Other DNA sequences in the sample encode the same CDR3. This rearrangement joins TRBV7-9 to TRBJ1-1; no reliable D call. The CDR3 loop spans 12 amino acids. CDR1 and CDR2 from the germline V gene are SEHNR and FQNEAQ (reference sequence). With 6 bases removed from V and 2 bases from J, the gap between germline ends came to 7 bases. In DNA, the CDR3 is TGTGCCAGCAGTCGTGGCAACACTGAAGCTTTCTTT. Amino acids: CASSRGNTEAFF. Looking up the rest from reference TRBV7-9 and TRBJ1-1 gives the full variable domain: DTGVSQNPRHKITKRGQNVTFRCDPISEHNRLYWYRQTLGQGPEFLTYFQNEAQLEKSRLLSDRFSAERPKGSFSTLEIQRTEQGDSAMYLCASSRGNTEAFFGQGTRLTVV.

The CDR3 nucleotides are TGTGCCAGCAGTTTTTGGCAGGGCGGAGGGGATAACTATGGCTACACCTTC. Its protein product is CASSFWQGGGDNYGYTF. V is TRBV28 and J is TRBJ1-2; perhaps TRBD1 as D (5 bases). The CDR3 runs 17 residues. Trimming took 3 bases from V and 1 from J, leaving 18 bases between them. Per the germline V gene, CDR1 is MDHEN and CDR2 is SYDVKM.

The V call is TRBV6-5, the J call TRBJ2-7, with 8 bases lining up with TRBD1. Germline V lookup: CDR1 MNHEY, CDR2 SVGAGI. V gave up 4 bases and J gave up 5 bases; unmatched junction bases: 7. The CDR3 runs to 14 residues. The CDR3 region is CASSSPGQADEQYF. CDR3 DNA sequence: TGTGCCAGCAGTTCACCGGGACAGGCCGACGAGCAGTACTTC.

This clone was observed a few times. The DNA of the CDR3 is TGTGCCAGCAGCGAGGGACAGGCCGGCAATCAGCCCCAGCATTTT. Protein product: CASSEGQAGNQPQHF. The chain carries TRBV9 and TRBJ1-5, with TRBD1 identical over 8 bases. The V gene end was trimmed by 3 bases and the J gene end by 2 bases; junction bases not matched to a gene: 4. The CDR3 extends over 15 amino acids. CDR1 is SGDLS, CDR2 YYNGEE, per germline.

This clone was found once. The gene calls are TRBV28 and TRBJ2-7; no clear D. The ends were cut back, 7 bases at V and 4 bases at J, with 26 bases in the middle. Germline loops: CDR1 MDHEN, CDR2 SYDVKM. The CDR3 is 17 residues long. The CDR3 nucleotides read TGTGCCAGCACCCCTCTGTCGGGCAGTCCTTTAATATACGAGCAGTACTTC. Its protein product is CASTPLSGSPLIYEQYF.

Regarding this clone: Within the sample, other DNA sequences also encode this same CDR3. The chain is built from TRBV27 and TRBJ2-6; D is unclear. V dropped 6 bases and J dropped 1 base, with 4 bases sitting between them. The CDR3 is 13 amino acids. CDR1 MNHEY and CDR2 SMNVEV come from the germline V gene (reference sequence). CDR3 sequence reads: CASRDSGANVLTF. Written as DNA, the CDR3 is TGTGCCAGCAGGGATTCTGGGGCCAACGTCCTGACTTTC.

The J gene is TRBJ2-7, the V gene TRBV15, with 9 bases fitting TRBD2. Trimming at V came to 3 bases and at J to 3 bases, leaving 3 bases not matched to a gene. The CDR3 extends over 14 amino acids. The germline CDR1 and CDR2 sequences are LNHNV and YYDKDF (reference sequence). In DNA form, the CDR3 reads TGTGCCACCAGCAGCGGACTAGCGTACTACGAGCAGTACTTC. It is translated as CATSSGLAYYEQYF.

The CDR3 DNA follows: TGTGCCAGCAGCCTCGGGGGACAGATCCACGAGCAGTACTTC. This sequence encodes CASSLGGQIHEQYF. The gene calls are TRBV7-9 and TRBJ2-7, with a tentative D call TRBD1 (7 bases). This CDR3 region has 14 residues. Germline loops: CDR1 SEHNR, CDR2 FQNEAQ (reference sequence). V was clipped by 5 bases and J by 5 bases, with 16 bases between them. Full variable domain (missing parts from reference TRBV7-9 and TRBJ2-7): DTGVSQNPRHKITKRGQNVTFRCDPISEHNRLYWYRQTLGQGPEFLTYFQNEAQLEKSRLLSDRFSAERPKGSFSTLEIQRTEQGDSAMYLCASSLGGQIHEQYFGPGTRLTVT.

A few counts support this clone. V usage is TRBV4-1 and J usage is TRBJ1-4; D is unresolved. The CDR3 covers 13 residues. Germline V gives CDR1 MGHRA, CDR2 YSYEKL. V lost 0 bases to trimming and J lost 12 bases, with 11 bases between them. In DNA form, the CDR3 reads TGCGCCAGCAGCCAAGATCCGGCAGGAGAACTGTTTTTT. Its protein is CASSQDPAGELFF.

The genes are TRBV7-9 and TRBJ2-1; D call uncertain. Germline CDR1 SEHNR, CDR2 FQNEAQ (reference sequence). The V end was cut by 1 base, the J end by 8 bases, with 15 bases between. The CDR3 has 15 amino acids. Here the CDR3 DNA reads TGTGCCAGCAGCTTAGGGAGCGATGGATGGGATGAGCAGTTCTTC. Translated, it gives CASSLGSDGWDEQFF.

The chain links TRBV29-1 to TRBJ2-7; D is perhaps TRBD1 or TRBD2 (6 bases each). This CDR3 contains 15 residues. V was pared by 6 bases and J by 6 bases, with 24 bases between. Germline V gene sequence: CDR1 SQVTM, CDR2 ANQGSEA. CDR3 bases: TGCAGCGTATCGAAACCGGGGGCTAGCCCTTTCGAGCAGTACTTC. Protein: CSVSKPGASPFEQYF.

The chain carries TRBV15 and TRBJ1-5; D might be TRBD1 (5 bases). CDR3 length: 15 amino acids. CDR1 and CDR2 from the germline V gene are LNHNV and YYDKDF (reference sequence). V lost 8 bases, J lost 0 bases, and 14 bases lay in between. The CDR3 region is CATQGRGDSNQPQHF. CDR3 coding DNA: TGTGCCACCCAGGGACGGGGAGATAGCAATCAGCCCCAGCATTTT.

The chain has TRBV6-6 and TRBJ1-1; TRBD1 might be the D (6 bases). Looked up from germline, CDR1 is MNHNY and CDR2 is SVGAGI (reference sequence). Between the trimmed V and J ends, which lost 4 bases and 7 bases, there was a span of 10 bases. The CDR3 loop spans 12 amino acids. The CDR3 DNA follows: TGTGCCAGCAGTTTGGGACACAATGAAGCTTTCTTT. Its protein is CASSLGHNEAFF.

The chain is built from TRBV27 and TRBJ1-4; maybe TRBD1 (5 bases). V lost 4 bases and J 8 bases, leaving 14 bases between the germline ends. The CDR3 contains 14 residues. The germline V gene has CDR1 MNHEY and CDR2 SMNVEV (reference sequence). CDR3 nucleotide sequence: TGTGCCAGCAGTTGGGGCGGGGGTGGGGAAAAACTGTTTTTT. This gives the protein CASSWGGGGEKLFF.

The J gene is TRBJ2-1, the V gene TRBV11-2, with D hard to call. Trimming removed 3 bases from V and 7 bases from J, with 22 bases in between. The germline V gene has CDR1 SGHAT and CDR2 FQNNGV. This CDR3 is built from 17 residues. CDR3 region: CASSFGPAGGLPNEQFF. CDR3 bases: TGTGCCAGCAGCTTCGGGCCCGCTGGCGGCCTACCGAATGAGCAGTTCTTC.

CDR3: CASSQDNLSQPQHF. The CDR3 nucleotides read TGCGCCAGCAGCCAAGATAACTTGAGTCAGCCCCAGCATTTT. V usage is TRBV4-1 and J usage is TRBJ1-5; unclear D gene. The germline gives CDR1 MGHRA, CDR2 YSYEKL. The V gene lost 0 bases and the J gene lost 6 bases, with 9 bases spanning the gap. CDR3 size: 14 residues.

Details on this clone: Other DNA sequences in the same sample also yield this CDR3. CDR3: CATSRASAYEQYF. CDR3 in DNA: TGTGCCACCAGCCGCGCTAGCGCCTACGAGCAGTACTTC. V is TRBV15 and J is TRBJ2-7; D may be TRBD2 (6 bases). V was pared by 5 bases and J by 2 bases, with 10 bases between. This CDR3 is 13 amino acids long. Germline CDR1 and CDR2: LNHNV and YYDKDF (reference sequence).